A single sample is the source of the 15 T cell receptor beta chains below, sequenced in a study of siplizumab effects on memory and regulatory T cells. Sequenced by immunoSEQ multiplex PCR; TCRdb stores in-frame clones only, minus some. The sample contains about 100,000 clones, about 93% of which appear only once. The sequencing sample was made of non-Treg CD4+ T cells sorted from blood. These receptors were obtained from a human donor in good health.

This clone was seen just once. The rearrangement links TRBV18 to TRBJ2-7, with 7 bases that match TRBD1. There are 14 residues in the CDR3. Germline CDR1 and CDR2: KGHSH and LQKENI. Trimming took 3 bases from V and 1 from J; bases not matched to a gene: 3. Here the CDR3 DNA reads TGTGCCAGCTCACCTCTGACAGGGTCCTACGAGCAGTACTTC. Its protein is CASSPLTGSYEQYF.

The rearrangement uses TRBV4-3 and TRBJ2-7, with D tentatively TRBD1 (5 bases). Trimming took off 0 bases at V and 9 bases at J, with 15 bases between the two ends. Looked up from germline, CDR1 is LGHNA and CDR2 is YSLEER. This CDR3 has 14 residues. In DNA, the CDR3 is TGCGCCAGCAGCCAAGAAAAGTGGCAGGGAAGGCAGTACTTC. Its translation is CASSQEKWQGRQYF.

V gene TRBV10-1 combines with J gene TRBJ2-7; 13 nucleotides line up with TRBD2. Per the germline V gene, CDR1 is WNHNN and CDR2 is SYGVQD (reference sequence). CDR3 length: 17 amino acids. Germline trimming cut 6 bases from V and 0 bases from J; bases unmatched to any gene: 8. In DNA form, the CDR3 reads TGCGCCAGCAGCGCCGGGACTAGCGGGACAAACTCCTACGAGCAGTACTTC. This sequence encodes CASSAGTSGTNSYEQYF.

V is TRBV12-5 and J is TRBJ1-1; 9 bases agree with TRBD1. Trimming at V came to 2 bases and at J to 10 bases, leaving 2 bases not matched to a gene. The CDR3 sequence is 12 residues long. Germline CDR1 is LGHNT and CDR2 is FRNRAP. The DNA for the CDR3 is TGTGCTAGTGGTTTGACAGGGGGCTTAGCTTTCTTT. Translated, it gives CASGLTGGLAFF.

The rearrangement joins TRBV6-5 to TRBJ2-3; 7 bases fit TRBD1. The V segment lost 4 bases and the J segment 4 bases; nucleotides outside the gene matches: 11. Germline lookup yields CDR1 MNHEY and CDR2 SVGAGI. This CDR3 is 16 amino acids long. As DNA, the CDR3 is TGTGCCAGCAGTTCTCCAGCTGGACAGGTGGCAGATACGCAGTATTTT. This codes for CASSSPAGQVADTQYF.

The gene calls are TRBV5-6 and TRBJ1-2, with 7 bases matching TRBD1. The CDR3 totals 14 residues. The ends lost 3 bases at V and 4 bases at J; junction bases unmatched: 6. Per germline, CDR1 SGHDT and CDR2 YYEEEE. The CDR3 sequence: CASSWGQTSYGYTF. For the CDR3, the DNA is TGTGCCAGCAGCTGGGGACAGACTTCCTATGGCTACACCTTC.

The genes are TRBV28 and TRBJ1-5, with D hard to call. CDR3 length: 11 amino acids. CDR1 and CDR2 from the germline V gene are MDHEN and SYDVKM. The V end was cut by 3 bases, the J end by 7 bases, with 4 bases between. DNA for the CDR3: TGTGCCAGCAGTTTTAGGCAGCCCCAGCATTTT. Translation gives CASSFRQPQHF.

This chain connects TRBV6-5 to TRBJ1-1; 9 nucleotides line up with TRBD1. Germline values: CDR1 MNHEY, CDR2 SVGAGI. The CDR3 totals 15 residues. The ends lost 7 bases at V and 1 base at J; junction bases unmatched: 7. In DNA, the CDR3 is TGTGCCAGCAATCAACAGGGGGCAGGGAACACTGAAGCTTTCTTT. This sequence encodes CASNQQGAGNTEAFF.

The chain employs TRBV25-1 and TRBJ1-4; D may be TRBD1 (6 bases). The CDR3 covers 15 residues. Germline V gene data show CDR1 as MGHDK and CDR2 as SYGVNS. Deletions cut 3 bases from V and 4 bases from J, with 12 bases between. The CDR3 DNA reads TGTGCCAGCAGTGACCGGGGGCGAGGTAATGAAAAACTGTTTTTT. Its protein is CASSDRGRGNEKLFF.

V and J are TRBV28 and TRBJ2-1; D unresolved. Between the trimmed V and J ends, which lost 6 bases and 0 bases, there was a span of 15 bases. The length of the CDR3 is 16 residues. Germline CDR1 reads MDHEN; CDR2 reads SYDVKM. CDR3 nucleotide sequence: TGTGCCAGCAGGCCGAGAGGACGGTCCTCCTACAATGAGCAGTTCTTC. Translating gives CASRPRGRSSYNEQFF.

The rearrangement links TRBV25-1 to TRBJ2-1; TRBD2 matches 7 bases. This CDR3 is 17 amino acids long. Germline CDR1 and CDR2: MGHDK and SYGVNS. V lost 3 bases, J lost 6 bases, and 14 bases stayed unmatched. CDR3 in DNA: TGTGCCAGCAGTGACCCGACTAGCTCCCGTAGTAGCAATGAGCAGTTCTTC. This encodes CASSDPTSSRSSNEQFF. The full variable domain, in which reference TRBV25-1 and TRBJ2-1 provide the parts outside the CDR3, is EADIYQTPRYLVIGTGKKITLECSQTMGHDKMYWYQQDPGMELHLIHYSYGVNSTEKGDLSSESTVSRIRTEHFPLTLESARPSHTSQYLCASSDPTSSRSSNEQFFGPGTRLTVL.

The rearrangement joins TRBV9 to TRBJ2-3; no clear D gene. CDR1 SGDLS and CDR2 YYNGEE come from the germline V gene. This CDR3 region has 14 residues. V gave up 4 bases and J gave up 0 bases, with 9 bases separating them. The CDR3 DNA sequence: TGTGCCAGCAGCCCAGCGCCCAGCACAGATACGCAGTATTTT. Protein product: CASSPAPSTDTQYF.

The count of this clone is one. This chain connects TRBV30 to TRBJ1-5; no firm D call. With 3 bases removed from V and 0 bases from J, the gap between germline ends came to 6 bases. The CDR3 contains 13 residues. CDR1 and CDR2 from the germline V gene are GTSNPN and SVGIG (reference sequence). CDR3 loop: CAWRQSSNQPQHF. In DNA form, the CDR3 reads TGTGCCTGGAGACAGTCTAGCAATCAGCCCCAGCATTTT.

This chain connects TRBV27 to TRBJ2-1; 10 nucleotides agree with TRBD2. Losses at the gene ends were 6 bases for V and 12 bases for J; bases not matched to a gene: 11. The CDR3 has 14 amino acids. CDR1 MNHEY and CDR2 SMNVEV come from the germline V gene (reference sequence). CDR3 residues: CASSEESGGGGQFF. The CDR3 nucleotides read TGTGCCAGCAGCGAAGAAAGCGGGGGGGGCGGGCAGTTCTTC.

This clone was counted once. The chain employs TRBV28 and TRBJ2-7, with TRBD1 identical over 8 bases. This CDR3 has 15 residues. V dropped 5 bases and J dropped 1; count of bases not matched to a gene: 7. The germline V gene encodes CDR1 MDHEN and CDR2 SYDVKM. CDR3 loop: CASSQGQGTSYEQYF. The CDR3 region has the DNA TGTGCCAGCAGTCAAGGACAGGGAACATCCTACGAGCAGTACTTC.